This T cell receptor (beta chain) was recorded in a study of CD8+ T cells in alopecia areata. Note on this clone: As yet, its antigen is unknown.

Specimens obtained from alopecia areata patients comprised lesional scalp punch biopsies and peripheral blood. Sorting of CD4+ and CD8+ T cells was performed on PBMCs. V was pared by 3 bases and J by 1 base, with 19 bases between. This CDR3 is built from 17 residues. Germline V lookup: CDR1 SGDLS, CDR2 YYNGEE. Study outcomes and limitations: Scalp repertoires also include resident alphabeta T cells from normal skin. Researchers report lesional scalp, most notably alopecia totalis/universalis, outstripped normal scalp in clonality.

RNA, once extracted, was reverse transcribed into cDNA for use as the sequencing template. The assay was immunoSEQ multiplex PCR, and TCRdb's table has in-frame clones only and misses some. This table has 100,000 to 120,000 clones, under 60% appearing once. Sequencing was performed on NKG2D-low CD8+ T cells sorted from blood. The V gene is TRBV9, the J gene TRBJ1-2; D is perhaps TRBD1 (6 bases). The receptor's source is a human donor with alopecia areata. CDR3: CASSGYRVVSINYGYTF. For the CDR3, the DNA is TGTGCCAGCAGCGGATACAGGGTCGTCTCAATTAACTATGGCTACACCTTC.